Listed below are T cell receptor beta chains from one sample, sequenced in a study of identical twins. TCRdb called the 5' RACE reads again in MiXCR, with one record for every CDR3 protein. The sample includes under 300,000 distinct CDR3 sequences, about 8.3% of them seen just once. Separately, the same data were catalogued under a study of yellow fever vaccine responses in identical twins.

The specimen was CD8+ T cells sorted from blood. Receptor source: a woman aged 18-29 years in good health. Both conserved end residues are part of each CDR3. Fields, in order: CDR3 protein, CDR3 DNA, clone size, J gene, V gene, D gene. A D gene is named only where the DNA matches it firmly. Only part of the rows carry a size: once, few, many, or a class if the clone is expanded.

CASSISGSDTGELFF	TGTGCCAGCAGCATTAGCGGGAGTGATACCGGGGAGCTGTTTTTT	many	TRBJ2-2	TRBV7-6	TRBD2
CASTLRGLGRHDEQFF	TGTGCCAGCACCCTTAGAGGTTTGGGGAGGCACGATGAGCAGTTCTTC	few	TRBJ2-1	TRBV7-8	NA
CAITDEVRYEQYF	TGTGCCATCACCGACGAGGTCCGCTACGAGCAGTACTTC	NA	TRBJ2-7	TRBV10-3	NA
CSTGERDDEQFF	TGCAGTACGGGGGAGAGGGACGATGAGCAGTTCTTC	NA	TRBJ2-1	TRBV20-1	NA
CASSFWDRGYEQYF	TGTGCCAGCAGCTTTTGGGACAGGGGCTACGAGCAGTACTTC	few	TRBJ2-7	TRBV11-2	TRBD1
CASSLGGRGLDTQYF	TGTGCCAGCAGCTTGGGGGGCAGGGGTCTTGATACGCAGTATTTT	many	TRBJ2-3	TRBV5-6	NA
CASSLEAAQETQYF	TGTGCCAGCAGCTTGGAGGCGGCTCAAGAGACCCAGTACTTC	NA	TRBJ2-5	TRBV5-4	NA
CASSYVVGQHNQPQHF	TGTGCCAGCAGTTACGTGGTTGGGCAGCACAATCAGCCCCAGCATTTT	few	TRBJ1-5	TRBV6-2/TRBV6-3	NA
CASSEVRTLTDTQYF	TGTGCCAGCAGCGAAGTGCGGACCCTAACAGATACGCAGTATTTT	NA	TRBJ2-3	TRBV3-1	NA
CASSLSTSGASYNEQFF	TGTGCCAGCAGTTTATCCACTAGCGGGGCTTCCTACAATGAGCAGTTCTTC	few	TRBJ2-1	TRBV28	TRBD2
CASSTGQTNTGELFF	TGTGCCAGCAGCACGGGACAGACGAACACCGGGGAGCTGTTTTTT	NA	TRBJ2-2	TRBV6-2/TRBV6-3	TRBD1
CASSLTSGTTGELFF	TGTGCCAGCAGCTTAACTAGCGGGACTACCGGGGAGCTGTTTTTT	NA	TRBJ2-2	TRBV7-2	TRBD2
CASSPGQFKNIQYF	TGTGCCAGCTCACCAGGACAGTTCAAAAACATTCAGTACTTC	many	TRBJ2-4	TRBV18	NA
CASSLWDKSTDTQYF	TGTGCCAGCAGTTTATGGGACAAATCCACAGATACGCAGTATTTT	few	TRBJ2-3	TRBV27	NA
CASSQDVGRGNTGELFF	TGCGCCAGCAGCCAAGATGTCGGTCGGGGGAACACCGGGGAGCTGTTTTTT	NA	TRBJ2-2	TRBV4-3	NA
CASSESGRHYEQYF	TGTGCCAGCAGCGAATCCGGGAGACACTACGAGCAGTACTTC	NA	TRBJ2-7	TRBV7-9	NA
CASSKESGRGEETQYF	TGTGCCAGCAGCAAAGAAAGTGGCAGGGGTGAAGAGACCCAGTACTTC	NA	TRBJ2-5	TRBV21-1	NA
CASSVARTYEQYF	TGCGCCAGCAGCGTAGCTCGAACATACGAGCAGTACTTC	NA	TRBJ2-7	TRBV4-3	NA
CSARRENTGELFF	TGCAGTGCTAGACGGGAGAACACCGGGGAGCTGTTTTTT	NA	TRBJ2-2	TRBV20-1	NA
CSARDLRREYEQYF	TGCAGTGCTAGAGATCTCCGGCGGGAGTACGAGCAGTACTTC	many	TRBJ2-7	TRBV20-1	TRBD2
CASSERQGTNYGYTF	TGTGCCAGCAGTGAACGGCAGGGGACCAACTATGGCTACACCTTC	few	TRBJ1-2	TRBV2	NA
CSLCGGSSYNEQFF	TGCAGCCTGTGTGGGGGGAGCTCCTACAATGAGCAGTTCTTC	few	TRBJ2-1	TRBV29-1	NA
CASSSSGQGRREQYF	TGTGCCAGCAGTTCCTCGGGACAGGGAAGGCGCGAGCAGTACTTC	NA	TRBJ2-7	TRBV7-8	TRBD1